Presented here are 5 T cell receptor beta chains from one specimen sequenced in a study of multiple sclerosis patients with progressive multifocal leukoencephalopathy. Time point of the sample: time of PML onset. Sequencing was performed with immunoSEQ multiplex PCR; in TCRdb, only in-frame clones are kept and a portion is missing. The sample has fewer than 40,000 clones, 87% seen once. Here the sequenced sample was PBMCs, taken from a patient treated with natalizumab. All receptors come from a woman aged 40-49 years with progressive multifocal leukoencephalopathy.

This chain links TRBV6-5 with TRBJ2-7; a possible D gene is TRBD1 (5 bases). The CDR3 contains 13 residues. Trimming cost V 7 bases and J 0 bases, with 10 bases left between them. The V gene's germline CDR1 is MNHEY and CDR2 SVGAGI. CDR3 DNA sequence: TGTGCCAGCACCCAGGGCATCTCCTACGAGCAGTACTTC. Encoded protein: CASTQGISYEQYF.

The CDR3 loop is CASTRVPGRGNIQYF. As DNA, the CDR3 is TGCGCCAGCACCCGTGTCCCGGGCCGCGGAAACATTCAGTACTTC. The J gene is TRBJ2-4, the V gene TRBV5-1, with D unresolved. This CDR3 has 15 residues. V was pared by 6 bases and J by 6 bases, with 19 bases between. CDR1 is SGHRS, CDR2 YFSETQ, per germline.

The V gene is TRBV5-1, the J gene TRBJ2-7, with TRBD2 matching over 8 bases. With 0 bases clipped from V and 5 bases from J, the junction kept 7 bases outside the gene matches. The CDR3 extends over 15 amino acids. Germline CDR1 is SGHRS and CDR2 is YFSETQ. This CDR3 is CASSLGGGGRNEQYF. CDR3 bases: TGCGCCAGCAGCTTGGGCGGCGGGGGGAGAAACGAGCAGTACTTC.

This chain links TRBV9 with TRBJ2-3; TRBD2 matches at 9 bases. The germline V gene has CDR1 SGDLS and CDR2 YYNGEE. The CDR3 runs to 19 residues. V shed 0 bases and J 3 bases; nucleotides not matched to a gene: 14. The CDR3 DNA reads TGTGCCAGCAGCGTAGTGCCGGGCTTTGGGCGGGAGGGGACAGATACGCAGTATTTT. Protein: CASSVVPGFGREGTDTQYF.

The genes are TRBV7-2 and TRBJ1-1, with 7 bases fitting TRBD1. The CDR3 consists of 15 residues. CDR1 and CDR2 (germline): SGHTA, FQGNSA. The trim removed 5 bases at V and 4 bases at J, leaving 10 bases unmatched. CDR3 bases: TGTGCCAGCAGCATTGACAGGGTGGTGGGCACTGAAGCTTTCTTT. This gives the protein CASSIDRVVGTEAFF.